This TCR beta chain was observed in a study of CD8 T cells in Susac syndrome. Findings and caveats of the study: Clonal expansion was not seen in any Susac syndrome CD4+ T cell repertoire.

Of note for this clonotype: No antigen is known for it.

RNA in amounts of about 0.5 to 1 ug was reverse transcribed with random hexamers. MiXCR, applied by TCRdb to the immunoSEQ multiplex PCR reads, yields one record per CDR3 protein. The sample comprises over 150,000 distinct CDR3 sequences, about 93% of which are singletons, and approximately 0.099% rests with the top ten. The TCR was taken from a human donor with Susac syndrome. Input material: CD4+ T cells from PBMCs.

The chain's CDR3 is CAWNLANYEQYF. The CDR3 DNA follows: TGTGCCTGGAACCTAGCGAACTACGAGCAGTACTTC. The chain employs TRBV30 and TRBJ2-7; D is perhaps TRBD2 (6 bases). V was shortened by 4 bases and J by 3 bases, with 10 bases between the two germline ends. The germline gives CDR1 GTSNPN, CDR2 SVGIG (reference sequence). The CDR3 has 12 amino acids. The entire variable domain, with the rest obtained from reference TRBV30 and TRBJ2-7, is as follows: SQTIHQWPATLVQPVGSPLSLECTVEGTSNPNLYWYRQAAGRGLQLLFYSVGIGQISSEVPQNLSASRPQDRQFILSSKKLLLSDSGFYLCAWNLANYEQYFGPGTRLTVT.